The 10 T cell receptor beta chains presented below share a single source sample, sequenced in a study of T cells in Graves' hyperthyroidism and ophthalmopathy (dated by TCRdb to the late 2010s). The library was prepared using multiplex PCR. The reads were generated on an Illumina HiSeq 2000. TCR beta CDR3 regions were amplified from RNA transcripts. For the first round of RT-PCR on the TCR CDR3, the HTBI primer set was used together with the Qiagen OneStep RT-PCR kit. The raw public data were reprocessed by TCRdb itself: fastp quality trimming at Q25, MiXCR clonotype calling, in-frame beta chains only. Merged by CDR3 protein, the rows form single entries marked with the most common genes and DNA. The sample data list some 500,000 distinct CDR3 sequences, and roughly a quarter of these were observed just once. Clones ranked in the top ten supply 11% of the sample. The material sequenced was blood. Receptors were obtained from a woman between 25 and 40 years old with Graves' ophthalmopathy.

This clonotype was observed at least ten times. V is TRBV14 and J is TRBJ2-7, with 9 bases fitting TRBD1. J gave up 6 bases and V 4 bases, and 7 bases lay outside the gene matches. The CDR3 loop spans 14 amino acids. Germline V gives CDR1 SGHDN, CDR2 FVKESK. CDR3 region: CASSLTGGSGEQYF. The CDR3 DNA reads as TGTGCCAGCAGCCTAACAGGGGGCAGTGGCGAGCAGTACTTC.

This clonotype was found many times. The chain links TRBV6-5 to TRBJ2-5, with D possibly being TRBD1 (5 bases). This CDR3 region has 14 residues. Trimming took 0 bases from V and 5 from J, leaving 10 bases between them. Germline loops: CDR1 MNHEY, CDR2 SVGAGI. CDR3 loop: CASSYSPRAETQYF. In nucleotides, the CDR3 is TGTGCCAGCAGTTACTCCCCCAGGGCCGAGACCCAGTACTTC.

This clonotype was seen repeatedly, ten times or more. The gene calls are TRBV20-1 and TRBJ2-6; 7 nucleotides match TRBD1. CDR1 is DFQATT and CDR2 is SNEGSKA in the germline V gene (reference sequence). There are 14 residues in the CDR3. Unmatched junction bases numbered 6, after V lost 6 bases and J lost 4 bases. CDR3 DNA sequence: TGCAGTGCCCCGGGACAGCCGGGGGCCAACGTCCTGACTTTC. This gives the protein CSAPGQPGANVLTF.

This clonotype was recorded many times. The CDR3 is CASSMGDEQYF. CDR3 nucleotides: TGTGCCAGTAGTATGGGGGATGAGCAGTACTTC. J is TRBJ2-7 and V is TRBV19, with D possibly being TRBD1 or TRBD2 (5 bases each). Germline CDR1 and CDR2: LNHDA and SQIVND (reference sequence). Trimming removed 3 bases from V and 7 bases from J, with 7 bases in between. The CDR3 extends over 11 amino acids.

This clonotype was counted at least ten times. This chain joins TRBV12-3 or TRBV12-4 and TRBJ2-2; D remains unclear. The V gene lost 6 bases and the J gene lost 1 base, with 15 bases spanning the gap. The CDR3 extends over 16 amino acids. The DNA of the CDR3 is TGTGCCAGCAGCCTCGAAGAAGTGGGGAACACCGGGGAGCTGTTTTTT. Its protein is CASSLEEVGNTGELFF.

This clonotype was counted at least ten times. This chain connects TRBV28 to TRBJ2-7; TRBD1 agrees at 8 bases. Germline CDR1 reads MDHEN; CDR2 reads SYDVKM. V was clipped by 8 bases and J by 4 bases; unmatched bases: 4. The CDR3 sequence is 12 residues long. This CDR3 is CASGRQGYEQYF. The CDR3 region has the DNA TGTGCCAGCGGAAGACAGGGGTACGAGCAGTACTTC. The complete variable domain, with remaining parts taken from reference TRBV28 and TRBJ2-7, reads DVKVTQSSRYLVKRTGEKVFLECVQDMDHENMFWYRQDPGLGLRLIYFSYDVKMKEKGDIPEGYSVSREKKERFSLILESASTNQTSMYLCASGRQGYEQYFGPGTRLTVT.

A word on this clonotype: An end of the junction differs from the germline gene, which may be a read error. J is TRBJ2-7 and V is TRBV19; the D gene is possibly TRBD1 (5 bases). Germline CDR1 reads LNHDA; CDR2 reads SQIVND (reference sequence). The CDR3 consists of 14 residues. CDR3 region: CANSTSTHPGRVFF. CDR3 bases: TGTGCCAATAGTACTTCCACCCACCCCGGCAGGGTTTTCTTC.

A single count supports this clonotype. A single base separates this from a much larger clone, so it may be a read error. The chain uses TRBV5-1 and TRBJ1-6; 9 positions agree with TRBD1. The CDR3 covers 15 residues. Germline-derived CDR1 and CDR2 are SGHRS and YFSETQ. V dropped 3 bases and J dropped 11; count of bases not matched to a gene: 9. CDR3 sequence (DNA): TGCGCCAGCAGCTCCAGGACAGGGGTGAATACACCCCTCCACTTT. This sequence encodes CASSSRTGVNTPLHF.

The gene calls are TRBV24-1 and TRBJ1-2; D is uncertain. This CDR3 has 14 amino acids. Germline CDR1 is KGHDR and CDR2 is SFDVKD. V shed 2 bases and J shed 14 bases, with 20 bases lying between them. CDR3: CATSDSARTYGCTF. The DNA for the CDR3 is TGTGCCACCAGTGATTCGGCCCGGACCTATGGCTGTACCTTC.

This clonotype was counted many times. J is TRBJ2-5 and V is TRBV6-5; D might be TRBD2 (6 bases). Trimming took off 1 base at V and 2 bases at J, with 11 bases between the two ends. Germline V gene lookup returns CDR1 MNHEY and CDR2 SVGAGI. CDR3 length: 15 amino acids. The chain's CDR3 is CASSYYGGVQETQYF. The CDR3 coding sequence is TGTGCCAGCAGTTACTACGGGGGAGTACAAGAGACCCAGTACTTC.